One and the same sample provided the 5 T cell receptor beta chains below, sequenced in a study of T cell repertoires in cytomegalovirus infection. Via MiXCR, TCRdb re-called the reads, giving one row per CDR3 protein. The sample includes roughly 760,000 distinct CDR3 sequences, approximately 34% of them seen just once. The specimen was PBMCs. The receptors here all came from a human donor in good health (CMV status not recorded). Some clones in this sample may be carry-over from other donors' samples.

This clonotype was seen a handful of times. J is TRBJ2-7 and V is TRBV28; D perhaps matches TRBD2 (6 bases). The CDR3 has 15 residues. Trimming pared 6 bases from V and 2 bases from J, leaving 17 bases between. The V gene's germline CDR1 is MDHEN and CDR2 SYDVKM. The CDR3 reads CASSLGLARTYEQYF. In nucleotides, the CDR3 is TGTGCCAGCAGCTTGGGGCTAGCGAGGACCTACGAGCAGTACTTC.

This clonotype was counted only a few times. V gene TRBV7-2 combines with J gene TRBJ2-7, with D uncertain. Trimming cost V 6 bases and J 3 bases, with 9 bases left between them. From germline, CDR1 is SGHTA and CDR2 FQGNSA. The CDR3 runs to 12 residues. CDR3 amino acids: CASRADHYEQYF. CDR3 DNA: TGTGCCAGCAGGGCGGACCACTACGAGCAGTACTTC.

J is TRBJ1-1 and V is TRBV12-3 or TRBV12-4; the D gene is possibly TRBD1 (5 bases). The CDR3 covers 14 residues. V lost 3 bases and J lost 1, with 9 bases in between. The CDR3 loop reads CASSFSRANTEAFF. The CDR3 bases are TGTGCCAGCAGTTTCTCCAGGGCGAACACTGAAGCTTTCTTT.

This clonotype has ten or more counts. CDR3 protein: CASRGGVNEQFF. The CDR3 DNA sequence: TGTGCCAGCAGGGGAGGAGTGAATGAGCAGTTCTTC. The chain joins TRBV6-1 to TRBJ2-1, with D possibly matching TRBD2 (6 bases). The length of the CDR3 is 12 residues. Looked up from germline, CDR1 is MNHNS and CDR2 is SASEGT. The V end was cut by 6 bases, the J end by 7 bases, with 10 bases between.

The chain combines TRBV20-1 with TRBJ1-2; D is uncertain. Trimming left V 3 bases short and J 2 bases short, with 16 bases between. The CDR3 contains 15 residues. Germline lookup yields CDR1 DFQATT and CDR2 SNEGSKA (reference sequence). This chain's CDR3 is CSARGNRERNYGYTF. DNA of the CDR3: TGCAGTGCTAGGGGAAACAGAGAACGAAACTATGGCTACACCTTC.